This T cell receptor beta chain was profiled in a study of post-analysis software for immune sequencing data. General observations from the study: Patients showed TRBV5-6, TRBV5-1 and TRBV20-1 among 4 or 5 TRBV segments more frequent than in controls. Multiple sclerosis patients showed significantly lower normalized Chao1 diversity than controls did. Analysis by F measure revealed that same-batch samples clustered strongly together.

Every TCR beta cDNA library bore unique molecular identifiers. The yield from about 1 to 10 million T cells was around 500,000 cDNA molecules in total. Via MiXCR, TCRdb re-called the PCR reads, giving one row per CDR3 protein. The sample carries hundreds of thousands of distinct CDR3 sequences, 25% to 30% recorded once. Regarding this clonotype: What it recognizes is unknown.

The CDR3 is made up of 13 amino acids. Trimming pared 8 bases from V and 6 bases from J, leaving 14 bases between. CDR1 is SEHNR and CDR2 is FQNEAQ in the germline V gene (reference sequence). This sequence was found in a girl between 10 and 17 years old with multiple sclerosis. The chain joins TRBV7-9 to TRBJ1-5; a possible D gene is TRBD1 (5 bases). The material sequenced was blood. The CDR3, as DNA: TGTGCCAGCGCCGAGGGGTATGGTCAGCCCCAGCATTTT. It codes for CASAEGYGQPQHF.